This T cell receptor beta chain was identified in a study of OX40 agonist ivuxolimab in advanced cancers. As to this clone: The antigen is not known.

The CDR3 has 16 residues. Per the germline V gene, CDR1 is SGHRS and CDR2 is YFSETQ. Between the trimmed V and J ends, which lost 3 bases and 0 bases, there was a span of 12 bases. Whole-study findings and limits: Patients with a partial response at 0.1-3.0 mg/kg had among the lowest clonal expansion.

TCRdb's table, derived via immunoSEQ multiplex PCR, lists solely in-frame clones and lacks some. The table shows roughly 79,000 clones, with under 85% occurring only once. The source of this sequence is an adult with an advanced solid tumor such as melanoma, head and neck, liver or kidney cancer. This sample comprised CD4+ or CD8+ T cells sorted from blood, obtained in a trial of the OX40 agonist ivuxolimab. The chain joins TRBV5-1 to TRBJ2-2; TRBD2 is a possible D gene (6 bases). The CDR3 region is CASSSGRSTNTGELFF. Here the CDR3 DNA reads TGCGCCAGCAGCTCCGGGAGATCGACGAACACCGGGGAGCTGTTTTTT.